A single sample gave rise to the 16 T cell receptor beta chains below, sequenced in a study of post-analysis software for immune sequencing data. Overall study findings and caveats: In patients, TRBV5-6, TRBV5-1 and TRBV20-1 belonged to four or five TRBV segments found more frequently than in controls.

These receptors have no identified antigens. Included in the TCR beta cDNA libraries were unique molecular identifiers. MiXCR, run by TCRdb on the PCR reads, gives a single entry per CDR3 protein. The table shows roughly 870,000 distinct CDR3 sequences, with about 50% occurring only once. Sequencing input: blood. These receptors were obtained from a girl aged 10-17 years with multiple sclerosis.

The chain employs TRBV10-3 and TRBJ2-5, with TRBD2 matching over 11 bases. The J segment lost 2 bases and the V segment lost 10 bases, leaving 3 bases of the junction unmatched. The CDR3 loop spans 13 amino acids. Germline CDR1 ENHRY, CDR2 SYGVKD. The CDR3 sequence is CATVAGGQETQYF. CDR3 nucleotide sequence: TGTGCCACGGTAGCGGGGGGGCAAGAGACCCAGTACTTC.

V gene TRBV6-6 combines with J gene TRBJ2-3; 7 nucleotides align to TRBD2. The junction had 15 bases not matched to a gene; V was cut back by 11 bases and J by 4 bases. This CDR3 is built from 15 residues. Germline-derived CDR1 and CDR2 are MNHNY and SVGAGI (reference sequence). In nucleotides, the CDR3 is TGTGCCGCCAGCACGGGCGGCGGGAGATCAGATACGCAGTATTTT. Its protein is CAASTGGGRSDTQYF.

The gene calls are TRBV6-5 and TRBJ2-1, with D possibly TRBD1 on 6 matching bases. V dropped 6 bases and J dropped 9 bases, with 15 bases sitting between them. The CDR3 totals 13 residues. Germline CDR1 is MNHEY and CDR2 is SVGAGI. The CDR3 coding sequence is TGTGCCAGCAGACCGGTAAGGGGGACTGAGCAGTTCTTC. Encoded protein: CASRPVRGTEQFF.

The chain uses TRBV12-3 or TRBV12-4 and TRBJ2-1; D gene ambiguous. This CDR3 has 13 amino acids. The ends were cut back, 6 bases at V and 3 bases at J, with 9 bases in the middle. CDR3 loop: CASREDHYNEQFF. In nucleotides, the CDR3 is TGTGCCAGCAGAGAGGACCACTACAATGAGCAGTTCTTC.

Here the CDR3 DNA reads TGTGCCAGCAGTTTAATGGCCACAGGGGCCAACTACGAGCAGTACTTC. Amino acid sequence: CASSLMATGANYEQYF. This sequence joins TRBV27 and TRBJ2-1, with TRBD1 matching 7 bases. Near its end, the DNA agrees better with TRBJ2-7, so the J call may be wrong. Germline V gene data show CDR1 as MNHEY and CDR2 as SMNVEV (reference sequence). The CDR3 extends over 16 amino acids.

This clonotype was seen a few times. The chain is built from TRBV13 and TRBJ1-2, with 9 nucleotides matching TRBD1. CDR1 and CDR2 (germline): PRHDT, FYEKMQ (reference sequence). The V and J ends lost 5 bases and 8 bases, in that order; junction bases with no gene match: 12. This CDR3 contains 15 residues. CDR3 protein: CASSLPGQGVGGYTF. CDR3 coding DNA: TGTGCCAGCAGCCTACCGGGACAGGGTGTAGGAGGCTACACCTTC.

This clonotype has only a few counts. This sequence joins TRBV11-2 and TRBJ1-6; 8 positions match TRBD1. This CDR3 has 15 residues. Germline V gives CDR1 SGHAT, CDR2 FQNNGV. The ends lost 7 bases at V and 7 bases at J; junction bases unmatched: 9. Written as DNA, the CDR3 is TGTGCCAGCACCCACCGGACAGGGATAAATTCACCCCTCCACTTT. Its translation is CASTHRTGINSPLHF.

In this sample, this clonotype turned up a few times. The chain is built from TRBV5-1 and TRBJ2-1; TRBD2 matches at 12 bases. CDR1 SGHRS and CDR2 YFSETQ come from the germline V gene. V lost 3 bases, J lost 5 bases, and 3 bases stayed unmatched. CDR3 length equals 15 residues. CDR3 coding DNA: TGCGCCAGCAGCTCGGGACTAGCGGGTAACAATGAGCAGTTCTTC. This translates into CASSSGLAGNNEQFF.

This sequence joins TRBV6-6 and TRBJ2-7; D perhaps matches TRBD2 (6 bases). With the DNA end fitting TRBJ2-5 better, the J assignment may be wrong. Germline lookup yields CDR1 MNHNY and CDR2 SVGAGI (reference sequence). There are 13 residues in the CDR3. CDR3 sequence reads: CASTLRGGETQYF. In DNA form, the CDR3 reads TGTGCCAGCACCCTACGGGGAGGAGAGACCCAGTACTTC.

This clonotype was seen only once. The gene calls are TRBV3-1 and TRBJ1-2, with D possibly matching TRBD1 (6 bases). The CDR3 loop spans 16 amino acids. The V gene's germline CDR1 is LGHDT and CDR2 YNNKEL (reference sequence). V was shortened by 4 bases and J by 5 bases, with 20 bases between the two germline ends. The CDR3 loop reads CASSRRGEDKQYGYTF. The CDR3 DNA reads TGTGCCAGCAGCCGAAGGGGGGAAGACAAGCAGTATGGCTACACCTTC.

This chain links TRBV25-1 with TRBJ1-1, with D possibly matching TRBD1 (6 bases). Germline-derived CDR1 and CDR2 are MGHDK and SYGVNS. V gave up 5 bases and J gave up 1 base, with 11 bases separating them. The CDR3 is 14 amino acids. CDR3 loop: CASSPGHGNTEAFF. CDR3 DNA: TGTGCCAGCAGTCCGGGACACGGGAACACTGAAGCTTTCTTT.

V is TRBV20-1 and J is TRBJ2-1; 11 bases align to TRBD2. Germline V lookup: CDR1 DFQATT, CDR2 SNEGSKA (reference sequence). With V trimmed by 8 bases and J by 4 bases, 4 bases remained unmatched. The CDR3 runs to 13 residues. The CDR3 DNA is TGCAGTCCAAGGACTAGCGGGTACAATGAGCAGTTCTTC. Its translation: CSPRTSGYNEQFF.

This clonotype was counted a few times. The V gene is TRBV29-1, the J gene TRBJ2-3; 9 nucleotides align to TRBD1. The V gene's germline CDR1 is SQVTM and CDR2 ANQGSEA. Trimming took 6 bases from V and 3 from J; bases not matched to a gene: 7. The CDR3 totals 14 residues. The CDR3 region is CSVAGQGKTDTQYF. The CDR3 nucleotides read TGCAGCGTGGCAGGACAGGGGAAGACAGATACGCAGTATTTT.

This clonotype has more than one count but fewer than ten. The V gene is TRBV5-4, the J gene TRBJ2-5; D possibly matches TRBD1 or TRBD2 (5 bases each). Germline-derived CDR1 and CDR2 are SGHNT and YYREEE (reference sequence). The CDR3 spans 14 residues. V gave up 3 bases and J gave up 6 bases, with 15 bases separating them. CDR3 sequence reads: CASSSGTGSKTQYF. In DNA form, the CDR3 reads TGTGCCAGCAGCTCCGGGACCGGGTCGAAGACCCAGTACTTC.

This chain joins TRBV29-1 and TRBJ1-1; unclear D gene. This CDR3 has 11 amino acids. The V end lost 0 bases, the J end lost 7 bases, and 6 bases lay between the germline ends. Germline-derived CDR1 and CDR2 are SQVTM and ANQGSEA. This CDR3 is CSVEERGEAFF. CDR3 sequence (DNA): TGCAGCGTTGAAGAACGGGGTGAAGCTTTCTTT.

The V call is TRBV12-3 or TRBV12-4, the J call TRBJ1-5; 8 bases fit TRBD1. This CDR3 spans 15 amino acids. Trimming removed 7 bases from V and 6 bases from J; junction bases left unmatched: 11. The DNA for the CDR3 is TGTGCCAGCAACAAGGACAGGGCTGGAGGTCAGCCCCAGCATTTT. Translation: CASNKDRAGGQPQHF.